The 10 T cell receptor gamma chains listed next were all sequenced from one sample in a study of intestinal T cells in coeliac disease. TRG repertoires were amplified with LymphoTrack primers from 150 to 200 ng of biopsy DNA. TCRdb redid clone calling on the multiplex PCR reads using CATT. The sample has about 730 gamma-chain clones; around 46% are singletons. Each case's genomic DNA was extracted from ten roughly 4.5-µm formalin-fixed paraffin-embedded scrolls. The sample comprised a duodenal biopsy. The receptors originated from a human donor with celiac disease.

The chain carries TRGV9 and TRGJ1 or TRGJ2. This CDR3 is built from 14 residues. The V gene end was trimmed by 2 bases and the J gene end by 1 base; junction bases not matched to a gene: 5. Germline V gives CDR1 GITISATS, CDR2 ISYDGTV (reference sequence). CDR3 sequence (DNA): TGTGCCTTGTGGGAGGGTAAAAATTATTATAAGAAACTCTTT. This codes for CALWEGKNYYKKLF.

Of note for this clone: Translating this DNA gives a protein that differs at residue 5 from the TCRdb one, which belongs to a much larger clone; a read error is likely, and the protein shown is this translation. The chain carries TRGV4 and TRGJP1. CDR1 and CDR2 from the germline V gene are EGSTGY and YDSYTSSV. The junction had 8 bases not matched to a gene; V was cut back by 5 bases and J by 2 bases. The CDR3 spans 15 residues. In DNA, the CDR3 is TGTGCCACCTGGGGTAGAGGGACCACTGGTTGGTTCAAGATATTT. It specifies CATWGRGTTGWFKIF.

This clone was counted a single time. The chain has TRGV4 and TRGJ1 or TRGJ2. Looked up from germline, CDR1 is EGSTGY and CDR2 is YDSYTSSV. V shed 5 bases and J 1 base; nucleotides not matched to a gene: 11. CDR3 length equals 15 residues. The CDR3 loop is CATWGWAPNYYKKLF. CDR3 in DNA: TGTGCCACCTGGGGATGGGCCCCTAATTATTATAAGAAACTCTTT.

This clone was seen only a few times. The chain has TRGV10 and TRGJP1. TRGV10 is recorded as an ORF, its role being uncertain. Trimming at V came to 8 bases and at J to 0 bases, leaving 16 bases not matched to a gene. This CDR3 region has 18 residues. CDR3 nucleotides: TGTGCTGCGTGGGATTATAACGGGGCATATACCACTGGTTGGTTCAAGATATTT. It yields the protein CAAWDYNGAYTTGWFKIF.

Within the sample, this clone is large (0.1 to 1%). J is TRGJ1 or TRGJ2 and V is TRGV11. TRGV11 is an open reading frame, and its role is uncertain. This CDR3 spans 14 amino acids. V was clipped by 1 base and J by 2 bases; unmatched bases: 2. The CDR3: CACWIRQDYYKKLF. DNA for the CDR3: TGTGCCTGCTGGATTAGGCAGGATTATTATAAGAAACTCTTT.

The count of this clone is one. The chain employs TRGV10 and TRGJP1. Being an ORF, TRGV10 has a function that is uncertain. V lost 8 bases to trimming and J lost 6 bases; unmatched junction nucleotides: 13. The CDR3 loop spans 15 amino acids. In DNA form, the CDR3 reads TGTGCTGCGTGGGATTCACTCCCACCTGGTTGGTTCAAGATATTT. Its translation: CAAWDSLPPGWFKIF.

In its sample, this clone was seen a few times. The chain carries TRGV8 and TRGJ1 or TRGJ2. CDR1 and CDR2 (germline): VENAVY, YDSYNSRV. Trimming took 3 bases from V and 3 from J; bases not matched to a gene: 2. CDR3 size: 12 residues. This CDR3 reads CATWDLYYKKLF. The CDR3 nucleotides are TGTGCCACCTGGGATCTTTATTATAAGAAACTCTTT.

In regard to this clone: The TCRdb protein, from a much larger clone, departs from this DNA's translation at residue 5, likely by read error; the protein shown derives from the DNA. The CDR3 protein is CATWGRPNYYKKLF. DNA of the CDR3: TGTGCCACCTGGGGCAGGCCGAATTATTATAAGAAACTCTTT. J is TRGJ1 or TRGJ2 and V is TRGV3. Germline CDR1 reads VTNTFY; CDR2 reads YDVSTARD (reference sequence). The CDR3 is 14 amino acids.

The V and J genes are TRGV8 and TRGJ1 or TRGJ2. The germline CDR1 and CDR2 sequences are VENAVY and YDSYNSRV. V shed 12 bases, J shed 8 bases, and the junction held 22 bases outside the gene matches. This CDR3 is 14 amino acids long. The CDR3 region is CADLGVRGAHKKLF. The CDR3 DNA reads TGTGCCGACCTGGGAGTCCGGGGGGCCCATAAGAAACTCTTT.

The V call is TRGV4, the J call TRGJ1 or TRGJ2. Germline V gene lookup returns CDR1 EGSTGY and CDR2 YDSYTSSV. The V gene end was trimmed by 0 bases and the J gene end by 10 bases; junction bases not matched to a gene: 12. The CDR3 is 14 amino acids. CDR3 sequence reads: CATWDGLGIIKKLF. The CDR3 coding sequence is TGTGCCACCTGGGATGGGCTTGGAATTATAAAGAAACTCTTT.